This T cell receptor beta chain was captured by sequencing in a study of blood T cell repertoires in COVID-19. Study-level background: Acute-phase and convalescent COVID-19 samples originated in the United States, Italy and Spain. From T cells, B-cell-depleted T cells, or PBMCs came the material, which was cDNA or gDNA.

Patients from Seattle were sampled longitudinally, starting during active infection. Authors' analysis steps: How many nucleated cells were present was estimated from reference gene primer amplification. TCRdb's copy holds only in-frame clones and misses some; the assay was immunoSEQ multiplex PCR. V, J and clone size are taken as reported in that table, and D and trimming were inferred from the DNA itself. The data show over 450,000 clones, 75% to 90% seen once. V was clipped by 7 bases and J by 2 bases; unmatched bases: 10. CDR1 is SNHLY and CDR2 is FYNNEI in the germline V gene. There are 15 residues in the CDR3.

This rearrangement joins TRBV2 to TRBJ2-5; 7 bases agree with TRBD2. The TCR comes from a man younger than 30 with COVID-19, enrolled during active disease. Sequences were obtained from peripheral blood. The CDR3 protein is CASKYVGGWQETQYF. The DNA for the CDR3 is TGTGCCAGCAAGTATGTGGGAGGGTGGCAAGAGACCCAGTACTTC.